Listed below are T cell receptor beta chains from one sample, sequenced in a study of blood T cell repertoires in COVID-19. The data were produced by immunoSEQ multiplex PCR, yet TCRdb's version contains in-frame clones alone and is incomplete. The sample has about 270,000 clones; 85% to 90% are singletons. The specimen was PBMCs or T cells enriched from blood (not recorded which). These receptor sequences come from a woman aged 55-75 years in a cohort exposed to, infected with or recovered from COVID-19 (not recorded which). Both conserved end residues are part of each CDR3. D genes are given only for firm matches. For some rows the clone size is stated as once, few or many, or as a class when expanded; others skip it.

clone_size,d_call,j_call,v_call,cdr3_nt,cdr3_aa
once,TRBD1,TRBJ1-5,TRBV4-1,TGCGCCAGCAGCCGTCAGGGGGATCAGCCCCAGCATTTT,CASSRQGDQPQHF
.,TRBD1,TRBJ2-7,TRBV28,TGTGCCAGCAGGCCGACGGGACAGGGGCGGTACGAGCAGTACTTC,CASRPTGQGRYEQYF
once,.,TRBJ1-5,TRBV12-3/TRBV12-4,TGTGCCAGCAGATTCCGACAGGATCAGCCCCAGCATTTT,CASRFRQDQPQHF
.,TRBD2,TRBJ2-3,TRBV11-2,TGTGCCAGCAGCTTACTAGCGGGAGGGCCCCGCCCCAGCACAGATACGCAGTATTTT,CASSLLAGGPRPSTDTQYF
.,.,TRBJ1-5,TRBV7-3,TGTGCCAGCAGCTTAACAGGTCGGGGAGGCAATCAGCCCCAGCATTTT,CASSLTGRGGNQPQHF
.,.,TRBJ1-5,TRBV28,TGTGCCAGCAGTTCTCCCGACTCGGGGTATAGCAATCAGCCCCAGCATTTT,CASSSPDSGYSNQPQHF
.,TRBD2,TRBJ2-7,TRBV15,TGTGCCACTTCCCAGTCTAGCGGGATGCAGTACTTC,CATSQSSGMQYF
.,.,TRBJ1-1,TRBV7-2,TGTGCCAGCAGTTTACACTCGAACACTGAAGCTTTCTTT,CASSLHSNTEAFF
.,.,TRBJ1-2,TRBV21-1,TGTGCCAGCAGCAGAGAAACAGGACAGGGGGCCATTAACTATGGCTACACCTTC,CASSRETGQGAINYGYTF
.,TRBD1,TRBJ1-2,TRBV5-4,TGTGCCAGCAGCTTGGCAGACAGGGTCGGTGGCTACACCTTC,CASSLADRVGGYTF
few,.,TRBJ2-7,TRBV12-5,TGTGCTAGTGGTCTGCTTACAAACAGGGTGCTCTACGAGCAGTACTTC,CASGLLTNRVLYEQYF
.,.,TRBJ1-5,TRBV6-2/TRBV6-3,TGTGCCAGCAGTTATACAGGGAGTCAGCCCCAGCATTTT,CASSYTGSQPQHF
.,TRBD1,TRBJ2-1,TRBV30,TGTGCCTGGAGTGTACAGGGGGATGAGAAGTTCTTC,CAWSVQGDEKFF
.,.,TRBJ1-5,TRBV19,TGTGCCAGTAGCCCACGGACAATTAATCAGCCCCAGCATTTT,CASSPRTINQPQHF
.,TRBD2,TRBJ2-7,TRBV2,TGTGCCAGCAGTAATAGCGGGAGCCCCTACGAGCAGTACTTC,CASSNSGSPYEQYF
.,TRBD1,TRBJ2-5,TRBV27,TGTGCCAGCAGTTACTTGACAGGGCGCGAGACCCAGTACTTC,CASSYLTGRETQYF
.,TRBD1,TRBJ1-3,TRBV27,TGTGCCAGCTCCTCTCACAGGGGAAACCCACTCTCTGGAAACACCATATATTTT,CASSSHRGNPLSGNTIYF
.,.,TRBJ1-2,TRBV14,TGTGCCAGCAGGAGGTCAGGGGATCGTGGCTACACCTTC,CASRRSGDRGYTF